One and the same sample provided the 28 T cell receptor beta chains below, sequenced in a study of blood T cell repertoires in COVID-19. Some clones are missing from TCRdb's copy, which holds only in-frame ones; the method was immunoSEQ multiplex PCR. There are about 170,000 clones in the sample; around nine tenths occur only once, and under 3% lies in the top ten. Material: peripheral blood. The receptor set was obtained from a woman older than 75 with COVID-19, enrolled during active disease.

This chain joins TRBV3-1 (or the pseudogene TRBV3-2) and TRBJ2-3; 9 nucleotides agree with TRBD2. The CDR3 loop spans 15 amino acids. Germline V gene data show CDR1 as LGHDT and CDR2 as YNNKEL (reference sequence). The V and J ends lost 4 bases and 1 base, in that order; junction bases with no gene match: 3. CDR3 bases: TGTGCCAGCAGCCTAGCGGGAGCCCGCACAGATACGCAGTATTTT. Translating gives CASSLAGARTDTQYF.

This clone was found a few times. The chain combines TRBV4-2 with TRBJ2-7; 9 bases are a match to TRBD1. With 4 bases clipped from V and 0 bases from J, the junction kept 1 base outside the gene matches. Germline CDR1 LGHNA, CDR2 YNFKEQ. The length of the CDR3 is 14 residues. CDR3 in amino acids: CASSPDRGSYEQYF. As DNA, the CDR3 is TGTGCCAGCAGCCCGGACAGGGGCTCCTACGAGCAGTACTTC.

V and J are TRBV28 and TRBJ1-2; 7 bases map to TRBD1. Looked up from germline, CDR1 is MDHEN and CDR2 is SYDVKM. The V gene end was trimmed by 5 bases and the J gene end by 8 bases; junction bases not matched to a gene: 23. The CDR3 sequence is 18 residues long. In nucleotides, the CDR3 is TGTGCCAGCAGTCGTTTTGGTGGGTGGGACAGAGAAATATGGGGCTACACCTTC. Its protein product is CASSRFGGWDREIWGYTF.

The rearrangement uses TRBV21-1 and TRBJ1-4; the table's D gene call, TRBD1, was not cross checked with the DNA. TRBV21-1 is a known pseudogene. The CDR3 is 20 amino acids. CDR3: CASSKSPPPGQGVTNEKLFF. CDR3 DNA sequence: TGTGCCAGCAGCAAAAGCCCACCGCCGGGACAGGGAGTCACTAATGAAAAACTGTTTTTT.

V and J are TRBV6-2 or TRBV6-3 and TRBJ2-7; TRBD1 is a possible D gene (6 bases). Germline CDR1 is MNHEY and CDR2 is SVGEGT. Between the trimmed V and J ends, which lost 4 bases and 3 bases, there was a span of 16 bases. CDR3 length: 15 residues. CDR3 sequence reads: CASSSFGGVNYEQYF. In DNA form, the CDR3 reads TGTGCCAGCAGTTCGTTTGGGGGCGTAAACTACGAGCAGTACTTC.

This chain connects TRBV5-6 to TRBJ1-2; TRBD1 matches 7 bases. Germline CDR1 SGHDT, CDR2 YYEEEE. The J segment lost 5 bases and the V segment lost 4 bases, leaving 11 bases of the junction unmatched. The CDR3 is 15 amino acids. CDR3 region: CASSPRWAGGYGYTF. The CDR3 DNA is TGTGCCAGCAGCCCCCGCTGGGCAGGGGGTTATGGCTACACCTTC.

CDR3 amino acids: CASRTGGSTDTQYF. The CDR3 DNA reads TGCGCCAGCAGAACAGGGGGGAGCACAGATACGCAGTATTTT. The rearrangement joins TRBV5-1 to TRBJ2-3; 8 positions agree with TRBD1. After removal of 5 bases from V and 0 bases from J, the junction contained 2 bases not matched to a gene. Germline CDR1 reads SGHRS; CDR2 reads YFSETQ. The CDR3 totals 14 residues.

V is TRBV2 and J is TRBJ1-5; a weak D match, TRBD1 (5 bases). Per germline, CDR1 SNHLY and CDR2 FYNNEI. Trimming pared 6 bases from V and 7 bases from J, leaving 16 bases between. The CDR3 loop spans 14 amino acids. CDR3 sequence: CASSPNSAGQPQHF. The CDR3 bases are TGTGCCAGCAGCCCAAACAGCGCAGGGCAGCCCCAGCATTTT.

This clone has only a few counts. J is TRBJ1-2 and V is TRBV6-5; the D gene is possibly TRBD1 (6 bases). This CDR3 has 13 amino acids. Germline loops: CDR1 MNHEY, CDR2 SVGAGI. V dropped 6 bases and J dropped 4 bases, with 12 bases sitting between them. The CDR3 DNA reads TGTGCCAGCAGGGACCTACAGGGCTATGGCTACACCTTC. This translates into CASRDLQGYGYTF.

This clone was seen only once. V gene TRBV28 combines with J gene TRBJ1-5; a possible D gene is TRBD1 (5 bases). V shed 6 bases and J shed 7 bases, with 7 bases lying between them. The CDR3 is made up of 11 amino acids. Germline values: CDR1 MDHEN, CDR2 SYDVKM. The CDR3 region has the DNA TGTGCCAGCAGAGGACAACAGCCCCAGCATTTT. This codes for CASRGQQPQHF.

The chain combines TRBV2 with TRBJ1-5; D unresolved. The V gene's germline CDR1 is SNHLY and CDR2 FYNNEI. Trimming cost V 3 bases and J 6 bases, with 15 bases left between them. The CDR3 is made up of 15 amino acids. CDR3 nucleotide sequence: TGTGCCAGCAGTGATGGACTTGCCTTGGGTCAGCCCCAGCATTTT. Residues: CASSDGLALGQPQHF.

This clone was observed a handful of times. The genes are TRBV14 and TRBJ2-3; 13 nucleotides line up with TRBD2. Per germline, CDR1 SGHDN and CDR2 FVKESK. The CDR3 covers 18 residues. Germline trimming cut 3 bases from V and 4 bases from J; bases unmatched to any gene: 10. In DNA, the CDR3 is TGTGCCAGCAGCCACCACCCTCAGACTAGCGGGAGGCCAGATACGCAGTATTTT. Its translation is CASSHHPQTSGRPDTQYF.

The rearrangement uses TRBV7-9 and TRBJ2-4; 8 positions agree with TRBD1. The CDR3 has 13 amino acids. Germline V gene sequence: CDR1 SEHNR, CDR2 FQNEAQ (reference sequence). The junction had 6 bases not matched to a gene; V was cut back by 5 bases and J by 9 bases. The CDR3 region has the DNA TGTGCCAGCAGCCTCGACAGGGGAGGCATTCAGTACTTC. Protein sequence: CASSLDRGGIQYF.

This chain links TRBV5-1 with TRBJ2-6, with D perhaps matching TRBD1 (6 bases). V dropped 4 bases and J dropped 3 bases, with 11 bases sitting between them. The CDR3 extends over 15 amino acids. The V gene's germline CDR1 is SGHRS and CDR2 YFSETQ. Here the CDR3 reads CASSPQGFGANVLTF. CDR3 bases: TGCGCCAGCAGCCCACAGGGCTTTGGGGCCAACGTCCTGACTTTC.

The chain is built from TRBV9 and TRBJ2-3, with 10 bases aligning to TRBD2. Germline-derived CDR1 and CDR2 are SGDLS and YYNGEE. The CDR3 spans 15 residues. Trimming at V came to 6 bases and at J to 2 bases, leaving 6 bases not matched to a gene. The CDR3 DNA reads TGTGCCAGCACCCTAGCGGGAGAGATCACAGATACGCAGTATTTT. It is translated as CASTLAGEITDTQYF.

The chain carries TRBV6-1 and TRBJ1-1; 8 bases are shared with TRBD1. The CDR3 loop spans 14 amino acids. CDR1 MNHNS and CDR2 SASEGT come from the germline V gene. Trimming removed 2 bases from V and 6 bases from J; junction bases left unmatched: 5. CDR3 amino acids: CASSERQGLSEAFF. CDR3 in DNA: TGTGCCAGCAGTGAACGACAGGGGTTATCTGAAGCTTTCTTT.

This clone appeared a few times. V and J are TRBV4-2 and TRBJ2-7, with D tentatively TRBD2 (6 bases). V was clipped by 1 base and J by 4 bases, with 11 bases between them. The CDR3 is 14 residues long. CDR1 and CDR2 from the germline V gene are LGHNA and YNFKEQ. CDR3 coding DNA: TGTGCCAGCAGCCAAGCCCCAGGGAGGTACGAGCAGTACTTC. Protein: CASSQAPGRYEQYF.

The CDR3 here is CASSRTGSGSSYNSPLHF. The CDR3 DNA is TGTGCCAGTAGCCGGACAGGGTCCGGGAGCTCCTATAATTCACCCCTCCACTTT. V is TRBV19 and J is TRBJ1-6, with 8 bases lining up with TRBD1. The trim removed 6 bases at V and 0 bases at J, leaving 10 bases unmatched. CDR1 LNHDA and CDR2 SQIVND come from the germline V gene (reference sequence). The CDR3 extends over 18 amino acids. Full variable domain (remainder filled in from reference TRBV19 and TRBJ1-6): DGGITQSPKYLFRKEGQNVTLSCEQNLNHDAMYWYRQDPGQGLRLIYYSQIVNDFQKGDIAEGYSVSREKKESFPLTVTSAQKNPTAFYLCASSRTGSGSSYNSPLHFGNGTRLTVT.

J is TRBJ2-3 and V is TRBV2; a weak D match, TRBD2 (5 bases). Trimming pared 4 bases from V and 6 bases from J, leaving 8 bases between. The CDR3 contains 12 residues. Germline CDR1 reads SNHLY; CDR2 reads FYNNEI. The CDR3 reads CASSVLGDTQYF. CDR3 nucleotide sequence: TGTGCCAGCAGTGTACTAGGGGATACGCAGTATTTT.

This clone appeared a few times. The chain joins TRBV12-3 or TRBV12-4 to TRBJ1-2; the D gene is possibly TRBD1 (6 bases). The length of the CDR3 is 13 residues. Trimming cost V 3 bases and J 7 bases, with 12 bases left between them. CDR3 DNA: TGTGCCAGCAGTTTTGGGGGCTGGCCTGGCTACACCTTC. Translating gives CASSFGGWPGYTF.

This clone was detected only a few times. Other DNA sequences in this specimen translate into the identical CDR3. This rearrangement joins TRBV5-1 to TRBJ1-3; no clear D gene. V lost 0 bases to trimming and J lost 4 bases, with 8 bases between them. Germline V gene data show CDR1 as SGHRS and CDR2 as YFSETQ. There are 14 residues in the CDR3. The CDR3 is CASSLAGYGNTIYF. The CDR3 bases are TGCGCCAGCAGCTTGGCAGGTTACGGAAACACCATATATTTT.

The chain is built from TRBV28 and TRBJ1-1, with D unresolved. This CDR3 spans 14 amino acids. Trimming took 2 bases from V and 1 from J, leaving 8 bases between them. Per germline, CDR1 MDHEN and CDR2 SYDVKM. This CDR3 is CASSLMTGNTEAFF. In nucleotides, the CDR3 is TGTGCCAGCAGTTTAATGACGGGGAACACTGAAGCTTTCTTT.

About this clone: Relative to the germline gene, one junction end is altered; a read error may explain this. CDR3 sequence reads: CASAELATSHEQYF. DNA for the CDR3: TGTGCCAGCGCGGAACTAGCAACCTCCCACGAGCAGTACTTC. The chain employs TRBV11-1 and TRBJ2-7, with D possibly matching TRBD2 (6 bases). Per the germline V gene, CDR1 is SGHAT and CDR2 is FQDESV (reference sequence). The CDR3 has 14 residues.

The chain uses TRBV28 and TRBJ2-3; 11 positions match TRBD2. This CDR3 comprises 16 residues. The junction had 8 bases not matched to a gene; V was cut back by 5 bases and J by 4 bases. The germline V gene encodes CDR1 MDHEN and CDR2 SYDVKM. CDR3 sequence (DNA): TGTGCCAGCAGTGTAGCGGGAGGGCCGGGCGCAGATACGCAGTATTTT. Residues: CASSVAGGPGADTQYF.

The chain employs TRBV27 and TRBJ1-1; D is possibly TRBD1 (6 bases). This CDR3 has 15 residues. The ends were cut back, 6 bases at V and 1 base at J, with 15 bases in the middle. CDR1 is MNHEY, CDR2 SMNVEV, per germline (reference sequence). CDR3 loop: CASRPTGRGNTEAFF. As DNA, the CDR3 is TGTGCCAGCAGACCCACAGGGAGGGGGAACACTGAAGCTTTCTTT.

The chain carries TRBV6-2 or TRBV6-3 and TRBJ2-3; tentatively, D is TRBD1 (5 bases). This CDR3 spans 14 amino acids. The V end lost 5 bases, the J end lost 10 bases, and 19 bases lay between the germline ends. Per the germline V gene, CDR1 is MNHEY and CDR2 is SVGEGT. The CDR3 DNA reads as TGTGCCAGCAGTGGACAACCCCTGATCCTCTCGCAGTATTTT. Amino acid sequence: CASSGQPLILSQYF.

The rearrangement links TRBV18 to TRBJ2-7; TRBD1 aligns across 7 bases. Per the germline V gene, CDR1 is KGHSH and CDR2 is LQKENI. The V gene end was trimmed by 2 bases and the J gene end by 6 bases; junction bases not matched to a gene: 4. This CDR3 contains 13 residues. CDR3 DNA: TGTGCCAGCTCACCAAGGTCAGGGGGCGAGCAGTACTTC. As protein: CASSPRSGGEQYF.

The V call is TRBV12-5, the J call TRBJ1-1; 9 bases align to TRBD1. The CDR3 is 13 residues long. Germline values: CDR1 LGHNT, CDR2 FRNRAP. Written as DNA, the CDR3 is TGTGCCAGCAACAGGGGGCTGGGCACTGAAGCTTTCTTT. It codes for CASNRGLGTEAFF.